The next 22 T cell receptor beta chains were all read from a single sample in a study of T cell repertoires in cytomegalovirus infection. TCRdb reprocessed the reads with MiXCR, giving one entry per CDR3 protein. In the table there are roughly 600,000 distinct CDR3 sequences, 24% of which are singletons. Material: CD8+ T cells from PBMCs. Receptor source: a human donor in good health (CMV status not recorded). Some clones in this sample may be carry-over from other donors' samples.

The sample holds many counts of this clonotype. The V and J genes are TRBV7-2 and TRBJ2-7; D perhaps matches TRBD1 (6 bases). The V and J ends lost 3 bases and 0 bases respectively, with 12 bases between them. Germline loops: CDR1 SGHTA, CDR2 FQGNSA. CDR3 length: 15 amino acids. The CDR3 nucleotides read TGTGCCAGCAGCTTCGGGCAGGGGCCCTCCTACGAGCAGTACGTC. Translating it yields CASSFGQGPSYEQYV.

J is TRBJ1-1 and V is TRBV19; no clear D. The germline V gene encodes CDR1 LNHDA and CDR2 SQIVND (reference sequence). The CDR3 contains 13 residues. Between the trimmed V and J ends, which lost 3 bases and 5 bases, there was a span of 10 bases. The CDR3 sequence: CASSISRVTEAFF. CDR3 DNA: TGTGCCAGTAGTATTTCACGGGTGACTGAAGCTTTCTTT.

As regards this clonotype: Being one base from a much bigger clone, this may be a read error. This chain uses TRBV7-8 with TRBJ2-2; the D gene is possibly TRBD2 (6 bases). This CDR3 comprises 14 residues. Germline lookup yields CDR1 SGHVS and CDR2 FQNEAQ. The CDR3 reads CTSSLAGGVGELFF. DNA of the CDR3: TGTACCAGCAGCTTAGCCGGCGGGGTCGGGGAGCTGTTTTTT.

This clonotype turned up a few times. This chain joins TRBV28 and TRBJ2-1; TRBD1 is a possible D gene (6 bases). CDR3 size: 15 residues. The V gene lost 2 bases and the J gene lost 5 bases, with 13 bases spanning the gap. Germline lookup yields CDR1 MDHEN and CDR2 SYDVKM. This CDR3 is CASSLAGTINNEQFF. For the CDR3, the DNA is TGTGCCAGCAGTTTAGCCGGGACAATTAACAATGAGCAGTTCTTC.

This clonotype was found a few times. The rearrangement joins TRBV6-6 to TRBJ2-7; a possible D gene is TRBD2 (6 bases). CDR1 and CDR2 (germline): MNHNY, SVGAGI (reference sequence). The ends were cut back, 5 bases at V and 3 bases at J, with 11 bases in the middle. The CDR3 totals 13 residues. The CDR3 protein is CASSTWGVYEQYV. The CDR3 nucleotides read TGTGCCAGCAGTACCTGGGGGGTCTACGAGCAGTACGTC.

This sequence joins TRBV7-8 and TRBJ1-2; tentatively, D is TRBD1 (6 bases). Germline CDR1 reads SGHVS; CDR2 reads FQNEAQ. The V and J ends lost 5 bases and 3 bases respectively, with 19 bases between them. There are 16 residues in the CDR3. The CDR3 protein is CASSNSQGIYDYGYTF. The DNA of the CDR3 is TGTGCCAGCAGCAATTCGCAGGGGATTTATGACTATGGCTACACCTTC. Drawing the rest from reference TRBV7-8 and TRBJ1-2, the complete variable domain is GAGVSQSPRYKVAKRGQDVALRCDPISGHVSLFWYQQALGQGPEFLTYFQNEAQLDKSGLPSDRFFAERPEGSVSTLKIQRTQQEDSAVYLCASSNSQGIYDYGYTFGSGTRLTVV.

This clonotype was counted a single time. The rearrangement uses TRBV20-1 and TRBJ2-5; 11 positions agree with TRBD2. The V segment lost 1 base and the J segment 5 bases; nucleotides outside the gene matches: 6. Per germline, CDR1 DFQATT and CDR2 SNEGSKA (reference sequence). The CDR3 extends over 15 amino acids. CDR3 sequence reads: CSARGPTSGVETQYF. CDR3 coding DNA: TGCAGTGCTAGAGGCCCGACTAGCGGGGTCGAGACCCAGTACTTC.

This clonotype was seen ten or more times. DNA for the CDR3: TGTGCCAGCAGGCACCCGGGACAGGGACCGAACACTGAAGCTTTCTTT. Protein sequence: CASRHPGQGPNTEAFF. V usage is TRBV7-9 and J usage is TRBJ1-1; TRBD1 matches 9 bases. Germline V CDR1 and CDR2: SEHNR, FQNEAQ (reference sequence). The CDR3 length is 16 residues. V trimming: 6 bases; J trimming: 1 base; junction bases outside the gene matches: 9.

This clonotype has only a few counts. The genes are TRBV6-6 and TRBJ2-7, with TRBD2 matching over 15 bases. Germline loops: CDR1 MNHNY, CDR2 SVGAGI (reference sequence). This CDR3 is 16 amino acids long. CDR3 sequence: CASRPLPGLAGGGPFV. The CDR3 nucleotides read TGTGCCAGCAGGCCACTCCCGGGACTAGCGGGGGGCGGGCCCTTCGTC.

The V gene is TRBV6-2 or TRBV6-3, the J gene TRBJ2-7; no firm D call. Germline CDR1 is MNHEY and CDR2 is SVGEGT. The CDR3 extends over 16 amino acids. V was cut by 0 bases and J by 1 base, with 13 bases left in between. DNA of the CDR3: TGTGCCAGCAGTTACTCTAGGTTGGCAGGTTCCTACGAGCAGTACGTC. Residues: CASSYSRLAGSYEQYV.

This clonotype was detected ten times or more. The chain couples TRBV7-6 to TRBJ2-4; perhaps TRBD2 as D (5 bases). The CDR3 length is 20 residues. Germline V gene data show CDR1 as SGHVS and CDR2 as FNYEAQ. Trimming pared 1 base from V and 1 base from J, leaving 23 bases between. CDR3 protein: CASSLGARAEEEGAKNIQYF. CDR3 sequence (DNA): TGTGCCAGCAGCTTAGGGGCCCGCGCAGAGGAGGAAGGCGCCAAAAACATTCAGTACTTC.

This clonotype was seen at least ten times. V usage is TRBV11-3 and J usage is TRBJ2-7, with 8 nucleotides matching TRBD2. Germline V gene data show CDR1 as SGHNT and CDR2 as YENEEA. V dropped 2 bases and J dropped 1; count of bases not matched to a gene: 7. This CDR3 contains 16 residues. For the CDR3, the DNA is TGTGCCAGCAGCTTAAGCTGGCGGGGGGTATCCTACGAGCAGTACTTC. Translating it yields CASSLSWRGVSYEQYF.

This clonotype has at least ten counts. The chain couples TRBV15 to TRBJ1-3; D is ambiguous. This CDR3 is 17 amino acids long. CDR1 is LNHNV and CDR2 is YYDKDF in the germline V gene (reference sequence). V lost 0 bases, J lost 0 bases, and 12 bases lay in between. The CDR3 sequence is CATSRDELSFSGNTIYF. CDR3 sequence (DNA): TGTGCCACCAGCAGAGATGAGCTCTCTTTCTCTGGAAACACCATATATTTT. Full variable domain (missing parts from reference TRBV15 and TRBJ1-3): DAMVIQNPRYQVTQFGKPVTLSCSQTLNHNVMYWYQQKSSQAPKLLFHYYDKDFNNEADTPDNFQSRRPNTSFCFLDIRSPGLGDTAMYLCATSRDELSFSGNTIYFGEGSWLTVV.

This chain uses TRBV29-1 with TRBJ1-2; D is ambiguous. The V and J ends lost 4 bases and 3 bases respectively, with 9 bases between them. This CDR3 is 12 amino acids long. Germline V gene sequence: CDR1 SQVTM, CDR2 ANQGSEA. The CDR3: CSVVSSYYGYTF. The CDR3 DNA sequence: TGCAGCGTTGTAAGCTCTTACTATGGCTACACCTTC.

There are many counts of this clonotype. Here the CDR3 reads CASSGFGYEQYV. The CDR3, as DNA: TGTGCCAGCAGTGGTTTCGGTTACGAGCAGTACGTC. V is TRBV6-1 and J is TRBJ2-7; D is uncertain. Germline V gene sequence: CDR1 MNHNS, CDR2 SASEGT. This CDR3 has 12 residues. V was clipped by 4 bases and J by 4 bases, with 8 bases between them.

In this sample, this clonotype turned up many times. The chain employs TRBV27 and TRBJ1-1, with D possibly TRBD1 on 5 matching bases. Per germline, CDR1 MNHEY and CDR2 SMNVEV (reference sequence). This CDR3 is built from 14 residues. Trimming took 0 bases from V and 4 from J, leaving 9 bases between them. The CDR3 nucleotides are TGTGCCAGCAGTTTATCTACAGGAGGCACTGAAGCTTTCTTT. Translation: CASSLSTGGTEAFF.

There are a few counts of this clonotype. The J gene is TRBJ2-1, the V gene TRBV28; 7 bases line up with TRBD1. Germline V gene sequence: CDR1 MDHEN, CDR2 SYDVKM. V gave up 3 bases and J gave up 3 bases; unmatched junction bases: 8. The CDR3 consists of 16 residues. This CDR3 reads CASSFFGTENYNEQFF. CDR3 nucleotide sequence: TGTGCCAGCAGTTTTTTCGGGACAGAGAACTACAATGAGCAGTTCTTC.

There are a few counts of this clonotype. The chain uses TRBV6-2 or TRBV6-3 and TRBJ2-1, with D maybe TRBD2 (5 bases). The CDR3 has 21 amino acids. V was cut by 0 bases and J by 0 bases, with 24 bases left in between. Germline V gives CDR1 MNHEY, CDR2 SVGEGT. The CDR3 region has the DNA TGTGCCAGCAGTTACTCCACAGTGCCATTCCCCGGGATCCGCTCCTACAATGAGCAGTTCTTC. Its translation: CASSYSTVPFPGIRSYNEQFF.

With regard to this clonotype: A read error is possible here, since a much larger clone lies one base away. The chain combines TRBV7-6 with TRBJ1-1; D call uncertain. CDR3 length equals 14 residues. Germline CDR1 SGHVS, CDR2 FNYEAQ. The V gene lost 6 bases and the J gene lost 1 base, with 12 bases spanning the gap. In nucleotides, the CDR3 is TGTGCCAGCAGACCATCCGAACCGAACACTGAAGCTTTCTTT. As protein: CASRPSEPNTEAFF.

Many counts were recorded for this clonotype. DNA of the CDR3: TGTGCCAGCAGCTTAGAGGTAGCGGGGGGGACGAATGAGCAGTTCTTC. Amino acids: CASSLEVAGGTNEQFF. The V gene is TRBV7-2, the J gene TRBJ2-1; the match to TRBD2 covers 11 bases. The junction had 6 bases not matched to a gene; V was cut back by 1 base and J by 7 bases. Germline values: CDR1 SGHTA, CDR2 FQGNSA. The CDR3 runs 16 residues.

The genes are TRBV6-5 and TRBJ1-2; TRBD1 aligns across 7 bases. The germline V gene encodes CDR1 MNHEY and CDR2 SVGAGI. Trimming removed 7 bases from V and 5 bases from J; junction bases left unmatched: 22. This CDR3 is built from 18 residues. CDR3 in DNA: TGTGCCAGCACCCAACTGGACAGGTTCCTTCCCAGTTCTTATGGCTACACCTTC. Amino acid sequence: CASTQLDRFLPSSYGYTF.

This clonotype was recorded at least ten times. The chain couples TRBV7-9 to TRBJ1-1, with D perhaps matching TRBD1 (6 bases). The CDR3 has 13 amino acids. V lost 5 bases and J 7 bases, leaving 14 bases between the germline ends. Germline CDR1 reads SEHNR; CDR2 reads FQNEAQ (reference sequence). The CDR3 region is CASSDRGADEAFF. The DNA for the CDR3 is TGTGCCAGCAGCGATCGGGGGGCAGATGAAGCTTTCTTT.